The clone carrying this TCR beta chain was picked up one time. The antigen is not known. The data are from a study of CD8 T cells in ankylosing spondylitis. Study-wide results and limits: Disease-linked clones had a CD8+ phenotype and relatively low frequency in peripheral blood. Earlier literature documents some of the motif variants in reactive arthritis synovial fluid and blood. Ankylosing spondylitis blood appeared to be characterized by a TCR beta motif of several highly homologous variants.

TCRdb recomputed calls from the 5' RACE reads with MiXCR, one row per CDR3 protein. The data contain roughly 450,000 distinct CDR3 sequences, more than 25% of them seen just once; the ten biggest clones take up roughly 0.8%. The clonotype was recovered from a male donor with ankylosing spondylitis. Sequencing was carried out using blood, either unsorted or a sorted T cell fraction (not recorded which).

This CDR3 is CASRKDITGELFF. CDR3 nucleotide sequence: TGTGCCAGCAGAAAAGACATCACCGGGGAGCTGTTTTTT. V is TRBV12-3 or TRBV12-4 and J is TRBJ2-2; D unresolved. The CDR3 totals 13 residues. V shed 6 bases and J shed 4 bases, with 9 bases lying between them.